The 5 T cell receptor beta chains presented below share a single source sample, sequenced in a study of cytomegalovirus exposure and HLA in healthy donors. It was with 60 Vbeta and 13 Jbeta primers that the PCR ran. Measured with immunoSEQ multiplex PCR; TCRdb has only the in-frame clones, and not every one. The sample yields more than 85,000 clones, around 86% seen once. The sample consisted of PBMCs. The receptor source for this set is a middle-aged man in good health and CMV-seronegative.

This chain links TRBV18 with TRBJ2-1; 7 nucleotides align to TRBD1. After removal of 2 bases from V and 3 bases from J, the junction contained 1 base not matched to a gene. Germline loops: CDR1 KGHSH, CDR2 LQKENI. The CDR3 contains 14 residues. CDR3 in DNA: TGTGCCAGCTCACCAGGGGACAGCTACAATGAGCAGTTCTTC. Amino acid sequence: CASSPGDSYNEQFF.

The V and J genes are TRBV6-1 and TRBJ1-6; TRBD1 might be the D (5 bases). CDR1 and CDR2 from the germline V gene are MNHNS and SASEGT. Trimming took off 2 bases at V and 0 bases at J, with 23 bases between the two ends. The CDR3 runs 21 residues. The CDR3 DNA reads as TGTGCCAGCAGTGAACCCCAGTTCGACGGCAGGGCCAACTCCTATAATTCACCCCTCCACTTT. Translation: CASSEPQFDGRANSYNSPLHF.

In DNA, the CDR3 is TGTGCCAGCAGCTTAATTGTCGGCGGCGAGCAGTACTTC. Amino acid sequence: CASSLIVGGEQYF. The chain couples TRBV7-3 to TRBJ2-7, with no clear D. The V gene lost 1 base and the J gene lost 6 bases, with 10 bases spanning the gap. The CDR3 length is 13 residues. CDR1 is SGHTA and CDR2 is FQGTGA in the germline V gene.

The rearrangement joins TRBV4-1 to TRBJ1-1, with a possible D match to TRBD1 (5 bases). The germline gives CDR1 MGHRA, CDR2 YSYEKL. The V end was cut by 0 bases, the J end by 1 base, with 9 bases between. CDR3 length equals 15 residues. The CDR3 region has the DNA TGCGCCAGCAGCCAAGATGGGGCCCCGAACACTGAAGCTTTCTTT. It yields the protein CASSQDGAPNTEAFF.

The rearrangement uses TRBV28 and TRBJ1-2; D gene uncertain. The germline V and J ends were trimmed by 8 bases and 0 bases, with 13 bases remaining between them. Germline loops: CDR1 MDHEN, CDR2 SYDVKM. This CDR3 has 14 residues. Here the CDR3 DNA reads TGTGCCAGCTCCTCCGGTGGTTCTAACTATGGCTACACCTTC. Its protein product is CASSSGGSNYGYTF.